This is a list of T cell receptor beta chains from one sample in a study of shared clonotypes between healthy human individuals. Only in-frame clones appear in the TCRdb table, and some are missing; sequencing was by immunoSEQ multiplex PCR. Altogether under 650,000 clones are present, about 96% being singletons, with the ten largest covering 0.055% to 0.075%. The sample was naive CD4+ T cells sorted from blood. These receptors were collected from a woman aged 25 to 39 in good health. Both conserved end residues are part of each CDR3. The D gene is left open where the match is weak. Clone sizes are given selectively: once, few, many, or a class where the clone is expanded.

cdr3_nt cdr3_aa v_call clone_size j_call d_call
TGTGCCAGCAACCCAGGGGGAGATACGCAGTATTTT CASNPGGDTQYF TRBV28 once TRBJ2-3 TRBD1
TGTGCCAGCAGCATGGGACAGGGGGTTTTAACTGGAGGTGGGAACACTGAAGCTTTCTTT CASSMGQGVLTGGGNTEAFF TRBV21-1 once TRBJ1-1 NA
TGTGCCTGGAGTTTGGTCTCCTATGAAAAACTGTTTTTT CAWSLVSYEKLFF TRBV30 NA TRBJ1-4 NA
TGTGCCAGCAGCCAACCCCGGTTAGCGGTCTCTGGGGCCAACGTCCTGACTTTC CASSQPRLAVSGANVLTF TRBV7-3 NA TRBJ2-6 NA
TGTGCCAGCAGTGCCAACAGGAGGGGCTACACCTTC CASSANRRGYTF TRBV6-1 few TRBJ1-2 NA
TGTGCCAGCTCGTGGGGACTAGCGGGCCCCCTTGGTTCCGGGGAGCTGTTTTTT CASSWGLAGPLGSGELFF TRBV18 NA TRBJ2-2 TRBD2
TGTGCCAGCTCACCAACTAGGTACACTAGCGGGAGTACAGATACGCAGTATTTT CASSPTRYTSGSTDTQYF TRBV18 NA TRBJ2-3 TRBD2
TGTGCCAGCAGCCAAAACCCGGGGGAGCTGTTTTTT CASSQNPGELFF TRBV7-9 NA TRBJ2-2 NA
TGTGCCAGCAGCGCAAAAACCGGGACTAGCGGCTTGTTCTTC CASSAKTGTSGLFF TRBV5-4 NA TRBJ2-1 TRBD2
TGTGCCAGCAGCCCTACAGCGGGCCACGAGCAGTACTTC CASSPTAGHEQYF TRBV28 NA TRBJ2-7 NA
TGTGCCAGCAGCGCTAGCGAGGGCTCCTACGAGCAGTACTTC CASSASEGSYEQYF TRBV9 NA TRBJ2-7 NA
TGTGCCAGCAGCTTTAGCGGGAGCCACGAGCAGTACTTC CASSFSGSHEQYF TRBV5-6 NA TRBJ2-7 TRBD2
TGTGCCTGGAGTGTAGATGTGAACACTGAAGCTTTCTTT CAWSVDVNTEAFF TRBV30 NA TRBJ1-1 NA
TGCGCCAGCAGCACCGAGCGGGAGGTCCTTGATACGCAGTATTTT CASSTEREVLDTQYF TRBV5-1 NA TRBJ2-3 TRBD2
TGTGCCAGTAGTAGACAAGGGACGGGGAATTATGGCCACACCTTC CASSRQGTGNYGHTF TRBV19 NA TRBJ1-2 NA
TGTGCCAGCAGCTTGTATTTGGCAGACAGCTATGGCTACACCTTC CASSLYLADSYGYTF TRBV5-6 NA TRBJ1-2 NA